A selection of T cell receptor beta chains follows, all from one sample in a study of blood T cells in healthy people across ages. TCRdb re-derived calls from the 5' RACE reads in MiXCR, one entry per CDR3 protein. Of approximately 800,000 distinct CDR3 sequences in the sample, roughly 24% are singletons; the top ten hold 3%. The same data also went into a second study, on T cells of mothers and their children.

The sequencing input was blood. The source is a boy aged 5-17 years in good health. Each CDR3 is given without its conserved first and last residue.

TRBV5-5,TRBJ2-5,AGSLNSGEETQY
TRBV3-1,TRBJ1-2,ASSHGEQGADGYT
TRBV12-3/TRBV12-4,TRBJ2-7,ASSLATWDEQY
TRBV5-1,TRBJ2-2,ASGRHGDTPTGELF
TRBV28,TRBJ2-7,ANEGPHSYEQY
TRBV7-3,TRBJ1-6,ASSLGGSGSPLH
TRBV2,TRBJ2-5,ASGEPTLQETQY
TRBV12-3/TRBV12-4,TRBJ2-3,ASSPSGPPQY
TRBV27,TRBJ2-5,ASSLIGFGTPGTQY
TRBV2,TRBJ1-4,VSSESGQGVEKLF
TRBV20-1,TRBJ1-2,SARPRQGGRRGNYGYT
TRBV30,NA,AWSPALSFEQY
TRBV28,TRBJ2-2,ASSLDSYTGELF
TRBV20-1,TRBJ2-3,SAIRGGRTDTQY
TRBV27,TRBJ2-7,ASSSLAGEQY
TRBV7-9,NA,ASSSPRGAISYEQY
TRBV9,TRBJ1-2,ASSAPQGGTEYGYT
TRBV7-9,TRBJ2-5,ASSATSGRETQY
TRBV12-3/TRBV12-4,TRBJ1-1,ASRPEGNTEAF
TRBV7-9,TRBJ2-7,AGSRRQGSYEQY
TRBV4-2,TRBJ1-2,ASSQVENYGYT
TRBV10-1,TRBJ2-5,ASSENLSGAQY
TRBV10-3,TRBJ2-5,ATRQGEETQY
TRBV2,TRBJ2-1,ASRPRSSPDNEQF
TRBV10-3,NA,AITPSGGINEQF
TRBV12-3/TRBV12-4,NA,ASRKTSGYNEQF
TRBV12-3/TRBV12-4,TRBJ2-2,ASSELGLAGDMWELF
TRBV25-1,TRBJ2-5,ASSEPYRDPIQETQY
TRBV5-5,TRBJ1-6,ASTRPDSPLH
TRBV6-1,TRBJ2-5,ASSEDRWRETQY
TRBV12-5,TRBJ1-4,ASGRPSLGEKLF
TRBV12-3/TRBV12-4,NA,ASSTRQASHEQY
TRBV10-3,TRBJ2-7,AISESGQRFEQY
TRBV12-3/TRBV12-4,TRBJ2-1,ASSPASGDSYNEQF
TRBV11-1,TRBJ2-5,ASSSSKPQY
TRBV28,TRBJ1-2,ASSLYENYT
TRBV20-1,TRBJ2-1,SASGNIAEGTNEQF
TRBV14,TRBJ2-3,ASSHTVDTQY
TRBV7-2,TRBJ2-7,ASSVPTLGQY
TRBV4-2,TRBJ2-7,ASSPEAERGPSEQY
TRBV9,TRBJ2-3,ASSVGLGGDTQY
TRBV3-1,TRBJ1-1,ASSQDAFGRNTEAF
TRBV20-1,TRBJ2-3,SASGGGGATDTQY
TRBV20-1,TRBJ2-5,SATMGAEETQY
TRBV5-4,TRBJ2-2,ASSPDGLAGNTGELF
TRBV9,TRBJ2-7,ASSVRSLAGFYEQY
TRBV2,TRBJ2-3,ASSEYGATDTQY
TRBV5-5,TRBJ2-5,ASTLSAAYGETQY
TRBV3-1,TRBJ2-5,ASSPRTLAVRETQY
TRBV7-3,TRBJ2-2,ASSLTRVGELF
TRBV29-1,TRBJ2-1,SVGGLAEYNEQF
TRBV20-1,TRBJ1-3,SARDGRSSGNTIY
TRBV29-1,TRBJ2-7,SVEDRRLAGVYEQY
TRBV7-3,TRBJ2-7,ASSLNRGYEQY
TRBV9,TRBJ1-6,ASSVVGGDSPLH
TRBV5-1,TRBJ1-4,ASREGGRRNEKLF
TRBV7-7,TRBJ2-1,ASSPGLAGGHEQF
TRBV6-5,TRBJ2-5,ASSLPPGRAQY